The 26 T cell receptor beta chains listed next were all sequenced from one sample in a study of T-cell reconstitution after alpha-beta-depleted transplantation in children. Using unique molecular identifiers, the investigators prepared the TCRbeta library. TCRdb re-called the PCR reads with MiXCR, one entry per CDR3 protein. Of over 450,000 distinct CDR3 sequences listed, roughly a tenth were seen once; the top ten hold 2%. The specimen was PBMCs, collected before TCRalphabeta/CD19-depleted stem cell transplant. Source of these receptors: a child under 10 years old with inherited bone marrow failure, due to receive a stem cell transplant.

V and J are TRBV3-1 and TRBJ2-7; D may be TRBD2 (6 bases). The CDR3 spans 17 residues. The V gene's germline CDR1 is LGHDT and CDR2 YNNKEL (reference sequence). The germline V and J ends were trimmed by 2 bases and 0 bases, with 17 bases remaining between them. The CDR3 region is CASSQLPRLGLSYEQYF. The CDR3 DNA follows: TGTGCCAGCAGCCAACTTCCCAGACTAGGCCTCTCCTACGAGCAGTACTTC.

This clonotype came up a few times. The chain carries TRBV12-3 or TRBV12-4 and TRBJ1-1; D not resolved. The CDR3 has 13 amino acids. The V gene lost 8 bases and the J gene lost 4 bases, with 14 bases spanning the gap. For the CDR3, the DNA is TGTGCCAGCCTCTCGGTGACGGGCACTGAAGCTTTCTTT. It specifies CASLSVTGTEAFF.

This clonotype was counted ten times or more. This chain connects TRBV2 to TRBJ1-6; D not certain. Trimming removed 5 bases at V and 8 bases at J, with 13 bases between. The CDR3 consists of 14 residues. Per germline, CDR1 SNHLY and CDR2 FYNNEI. CDR3 region: CASSIASAHSPLHF. For the CDR3, the DNA is TGTGCCAGCAGTATAGCGTCCGCCCATTCACCCCTCCACTTT.

The table lists this clonotype with many counts. The genes are TRBV5-4 and TRBJ2-1, with 13 nucleotides matching TRBD2. CDR1 and CDR2 from the germline V gene are SGHNT and YYREEE (reference sequence). CDR3 length: 15 residues. With 6 bases clipped from V and 6 bases from J, the junction kept 6 bases outside the gene matches. The CDR3 DNA sequence: TGTGCCAGCACCCTACTAGCGGGAGGGCCCAATGAGCAGTTCTTC. Protein sequence: CASTLLAGGPNEQFF.

This clonotype occurred many times. The CDR3 spells CASSAVGAGELFF. CDR3 sequence (DNA): TGTGCCAGCAGCGCGGTCGGAGCCGGGGAGCTGTTTTTT. The chain carries TRBV9 and TRBJ2-2; no clear D. Between the trimmed V and J ends, which lost 3 bases and 6 bases, there was a span of 9 bases. In germline, CDR1 is SGDLS, CDR2 YYNGEE. The CDR3 length is 13 residues.

This clonotype was detected many times. This chain links TRBV7-9 with TRBJ2-5; maybe TRBD1 (6 bases). From germline, CDR1 is SEHNR and CDR2 FQNEAQ (reference sequence). V lost 2 bases, J lost 1 base, and 14 bases lay in between. The CDR3 runs 16 residues. This chain's CDR3 is CASSLRFYRVQETQYF. In DNA, the CDR3 is TGTGCCAGCAGCTTACGATTCTACAGGGTCCAAGAGACCCAGTACTTC. The full variable domain, its missing parts supplied by reference TRBV7-9 and TRBJ2-5, is DTGVSQNPRHKITKRGQNVTFRCDPISEHNRLYWYRQTLGQGPEFLTYFQNEAQLEKSRLLSDRFSAERPKGSFSTLEIQRTEQGDSAMYLCASSLRFYRVQETQYFGPGTRLLVL.

In this sample, this clonotype turned up many times. The rearrangement links TRBV2 to TRBJ2-5, with TRBD2 matching 8 bases. Germline values: CDR1 SNHLY, CDR2 FYNNEI. V was clipped by 3 bases and J by 4 bases; unmatched bases: 4. The CDR3 consists of 14 residues. The CDR3 DNA reads TGTGCCAGCAGTGAGCTTCTAGCGGGAGAGACCCAGTACTTC. Its protein product is CASSELLAGETQYF.

This clonotype was seen a few times. Written as DNA, the CDR3 is TGCAGCGTTGTGCTTACGCATACGGACACTGAAGCTTTCTTT. Protein product: CSVVLTHTDTEAFF. V is TRBV29-1 and J is TRBJ1-1; D not resolved. Per germline, CDR1 SQVTM and CDR2 ANQGSEA. The CDR3 runs 14 residues. V shed 4 bases and J shed 3 bases, with 15 bases lying between them.

This clonotype occurred a few times. CDR3 protein: CASSLAPSWNTEAFF. For the CDR3, the DNA is TGCGCCAGCAGCCTAGCCCCGTCGTGGAACACTGAAGCTTTCTTT. The gene calls are TRBV4-1 and TRBJ1-1; D remains ambiguous. V shed 4 bases and J shed 1 base, with 13 bases lying between them. The CDR3 covers 15 residues. The V gene's germline CDR1 is MGHRA and CDR2 YSYEKL.

This clonotype was found a few times. This chain uses TRBV4-1 with TRBJ2-7; possible D gene TRBD2, 7 bases. Per the germline V gene, CDR1 is MGHRA and CDR2 is YSYEKL. With 3 bases removed from V and 2 bases from J, the gap between germline ends came to 17 bases. The CDR3 length is 16 residues. As DNA, the CDR3 is TGCGCCAGCAGCCAGATTTTGGGGGGGCCCGCCTACGAGCAGTACTTC. This sequence encodes CASSQILGGPAYEQYF.

This clonotype was seen only a few times. The chain has TRBV7-8 and TRBJ2-5; D possibly uses TRBD1 or TRBD2 (5 bases each). The CDR3 contains 15 residues. Trimming removed 5 bases at V and 2 bases at J, with 15 bases between. Germline CDR1 is SGHVS and CDR2 is FQNEAQ. CDR3 DNA sequence: TGTGCCAGCAGCCGGGGCCGGCGCCCTCAAGAGACCCAGTACTTC. Protein: CASSRGRRPQETQYF.

This clonotype has ten or more counts. The chain joins TRBV5-1 to TRBJ1-2; D might be TRBD1 (6 bases). Germline V gene lookup returns CDR1 SGHRS and CDR2 YFSETQ. Trimming took 1 base from V and 6 from J, leaving 19 bases between them. CDR3 length equals 16 residues. The CDR3 is CASSLTGSSDYNGYTF. The CDR3 DNA is TGCGCCAGCAGCTTGACAGGGAGTTCTGATTATAATGGCTACACCTTC.

This clonotype was observed a handful of times. The genes are TRBV12-3 or TRBV12-4 and TRBJ2-1; 11 bases align to TRBD2. The CDR3 extends over 16 amino acids. V shed 7 bases and J 5 bases; nucleotides not matched to a gene: 10. The CDR3 sequence: CASTPILGLADNEQFF. DNA for the CDR3: TGTGCCAGCACCCCCATATTGGGACTAGCGGACAATGAGCAGTTCTTC.

This chain uses TRBV10-3 with TRBJ2-7; 7 nucleotides agree with TRBD2. The CDR3 length is 15 residues. Germline CDR1 is ENHRY and CDR2 is SYGVKD. V shed 3 bases, J shed 3 bases, and the junction held 8 bases outside the gene matches. CDR3 protein: CAISDLGTTIYEQYF. The CDR3 DNA sequence: TGTGCCATCAGTGATCTAGGGACTACTATCTACGAGCAGTACTTC.

This clonotype has ten or more counts. The chain links TRBV5-1 to TRBJ2-5; D remains unclear. Trimming pared 3 bases from V and 0 bases from J, leaving 6 bases between. The CDR3 has 13 residues. The germline CDR1 and CDR2 sequences are SGHRS and YFSETQ. CDR3 protein: CASSYGYQETQYF. The CDR3 DNA sequence: TGCGCCAGCAGCTACGGTTACCAAGAGACCCAGTACTTC.

This clonotype came up many times. The chain joins TRBV27 to TRBJ2-3; D is unclear. Looked up from germline, CDR1 is MNHEY and CDR2 is SMNVEV (reference sequence). The CDR3 has 14 amino acids. V lost 3 bases and J lost 2, with 9 bases in between. The CDR3 nucleotides read TGTGCCAGCAGTTTCCAGAGATTCACAGATACGCAGTATTTT. Protein: CASSFQRFTDTQYF.

Of note for this clonotype: A read error is possible here, since a much larger clone lies one base away. This chain links TRBV21-1 with TRBJ2-1; no check of the table's D call, TRBD1, against the DNA was made. TRBV21-1 is an annotated pseudogene. This CDR3 is built from 20 residues. CDR3 residues: CASSKVFLGPDTESYNVQFF. The CDR3 DNA sequence: TGTGCCAGCAGCAAAGTATTTTTGGGGCCGGACACGGAATCCTACAATGTGCAGTTCTTC.

This clonotype was seen many times. The V gene is TRBV20-1, the J gene TRBJ2-3, with 10 bases identical to TRBD2. V shed 3 bases and J 2 bases; nucleotides not matched to a gene: 5. Germline V gene lookup returns CDR1 DFQATT and CDR2 SNEGSKA (reference sequence). The CDR3 sequence is 15 residues long. The CDR3 coding sequence is TGCAGTGCTAGTGTCAGCGGGAGGGCCACAGATACGCAGTATTTT. It codes for CSASVSGRATDTQYF.

This clonotype was seen at least ten times. V gene TRBV10-3 combines with J gene TRBJ2-7; TRBD2 matches at 8 bases. The germline CDR1 and CDR2 sequences are ENHRY and SYGVKD. V lost 0 bases to trimming and J lost 2 bases; unmatched junction nucleotides: 3. CDR3 size: 15 residues. As DNA, the CDR3 is TGTGCCATCAGTGAGTCCCTAGCGGGTGCCTACGAGCAGTACTTC. Translating it yields CAISESLAGAYEQYF.

The table lists this clonotype with many counts. CDR3 sequence (DNA): TGTGCCACCAGTGATTTTACTGACAATGAGCAGTTCTTC. Amino acid sequence: CATSDFTDNEQFF. The chain combines TRBV24-1 with TRBJ2-1, with D uncertain. CDR3 length equals 13 residues. Trimming left V 1 base short and J 5 bases short, with 5 bases between. CDR1 and CDR2 from the germline V gene are KGHDR and SFDVKD.

This clonotype was counted at least ten times. This chain uses TRBV10-3 with TRBJ2-1; 8 bases fit TRBD2. The ends lost 2 bases at V and 1 base at J; junction bases unmatched: 7. Germline V lookup: CDR1 ENHRY, CDR2 SYGVKD. This CDR3 is built from 17 residues. As DNA, the CDR3 is TGTGCCATCAGTGAGGGGCTAGCGGGCGGATCCTACAATGAGCAGTTCTTC. Protein sequence: CAISEGLAGGSYNEQFF.

This clonotype was detected a few times. The V gene is TRBV6-1, the J gene TRBJ1-1, with D possibly TRBD1 on 6 matching bases. CDR1 is MNHNS and CDR2 is SASEGT in the germline V gene. The V gene lost 4 bases and the J gene lost 4 bases, with 10 bases spanning the gap. This CDR3 spans 13 amino acids. The DNA for the CDR3 is TGTGCCAGCAGTGTACAGGGAATCACTGAAGCTTTCTTT. It codes for CASSVQGITEAFF.

This clonotype has more than one count but fewer than ten. The J gene is TRBJ2-7, the V gene TRBV23-1, with 8 bases lining up with TRBD1. TRBV23-1 is given ORF status, its function remaining uncertain. The CDR3 runs 17 residues. With 2 bases clipped from V and 2 bases from J, the junction kept 11 bases outside the gene matches. The CDR3 is CASSQQTLRTGPYEQYF. For the CDR3, the DNA is TGCGCCAGCAGTCAACAGACCCTCCGGACAGGGCCCTACGAGCAGTACTTC.

This clonotype was detected many times. The chain recombines TRBV19 with TRBJ1-1; D gene ambiguous. With 7 bases removed from V and 6 bases from J, the gap between germline ends came to 9 bases. Germline values: CDR1 LNHDA, CDR2 SQIVND (reference sequence). The CDR3 length is 11 residues. Written as DNA, the CDR3 is TGTGCCAGTAACGGGGAGGCTGAAGCTTTCTTT. Translating it yields CASNGEAEAFF.

This clonotype occurred a few times. The rearrangement uses TRBV5-1 and TRBJ2-1; TRBD1 might be the D (6 bases). Per germline, CDR1 SGHRS and CDR2 YFSETQ. The V end was cut by 4 bases, the J end by 7 bases, with 18 bases between. The CDR3 sequence is 15 residues long. CDR3 amino acids: CASSHSTGLGNEQFF. CDR3 DNA: TGCGCCAGCAGCCACAGCACAGGGCTGGGTAATGAGCAGTTCTTC.

This clonotype was seen many times. The CDR3 DNA sequence: TGTGCCAGCAGCTCAGGACTAGGATCCTACGAGCAGTACTTC. This encodes CASSSGLGSYEQYF. The chain recombines TRBV7-2 with TRBJ2-7; 7 bases line up with TRBD2. V shed 4 bases and J 1 base; nucleotides not matched to a gene: 4. The CDR3 consists of 14 residues. Germline V CDR1 and CDR2: SGHTA, FQGNSA.